These 11 T cell receptor beta chains came from one sample sequenced in a study of T cell repertoires in cytomegalovirus infection. TCRdb called the reads again in MiXCR, with one record for every CDR3 protein. The sample has roughly 640,000 distinct CDR3 sequences; roughly 24% are singletons. Sequencing was carried out using CD8+ T cells from PBMCs. The receptor set was obtained from a human donor in good health (CMV status not recorded). Some clones in this sample may be carry-over from other donors' samples.

The rearrangement links TRBV5-4 to TRBJ1-1; TRBD1 matches 8 bases. The CDR3 sequence is 14 residues long. V lost 2 bases to trimming and J lost 5 bases; unmatched junction nucleotides: 5. Germline V gene data show CDR1 as SGHNT and CDR2 as YYREEE (reference sequence). CDR3 nucleotides: TGTGCCAGCAGCTTACGGACAGGGAGTACTGAAGCTTTCTTT. It translates to CASSLRTGSTEAFF.

This clonotype has at least ten counts. The rearrangement links TRBV7-6 to TRBJ2-7; weak D call: TRBD2 (6 bases). Germline CDR1 is SGHVS and CDR2 is FNYEAQ. The length of the CDR3 is 13 residues. Deletions cut 5 bases from V and 1 base from J, with 9 bases between. The CDR3 sequence is CASSPGESYEQYF. Written as DNA, the CDR3 is TGTGCCAGCAGCCCGGGGGAGTCCTACGAGCAGTACTTC. The complete variable domain, with remaining parts taken from reference TRBV7-6 and TRBJ2-7, reads GAGVSQSPRYKVTKRGQDVALRCDPISGHVSLYWYRQALGQGPEFLTYFNYEAQQDKSGLPNDRFSAERPEGSISTLTIQRTEQRDSAMYRCASSPGESYEQYFGPGTRLTVT.

Of note for this clonotype: A much more abundant neighbour one base away suggests this may be a read error. The rearrangement links TRBV7-2 to TRBJ2-3; D gene uncertain. The CDR3 loop spans 14 amino acids. V shed 4 bases and J shed 4 bases, with 12 bases lying between them. Germline V gives CDR1 SGHTA, CDR2 FQGNSA. The CDR3 loop is CASSSWDTPDTQYF. The DNA for the CDR3 is TGTGCCAGCAGCTCCTGGGATACCCCAGATACGCAGTATTTT. The full variable domain, completed using reference TRBV7-2 and TRBJ2-3, is GAGVSQSPSNKVTEKGKDVELRCDPISGHTALYWYRQSLGQGLEFLIYFQGNSAPDKSGLPSDRFSAERTGGSVSTLTIQRTQQEDSAVYLCASSSWDTPDTQYFGPGTRLTVL.

The rearrangement links TRBV7-9 to TRBJ1-1; maybe TRBD1 (5 bases). Germline lookup yields CDR1 SEHNR and CDR2 FQNEAQ (reference sequence). This CDR3 comprises 13 residues. Trimming took off 4 bases at V and 5 bases at J, with 11 bases between the two ends. CDR3 in amino acids: CASSWGGVTEAFF. The CDR3 bases are TGTGCCAGCAGCTGGGGGGGGGTAACTGAAGCTTTCTTT.

This chain connects TRBV7-8 to TRBJ2-1; D is ambiguous. CDR3 length equals 12 residues. The V gene lost 4 bases and the J gene lost 8 bases, with 9 bases spanning the gap. Germline V gene sequence: CDR1 SGHVS, CDR2 FQNEAQ. The CDR3 DNA is TGTGCCAGCAGCTACCGTAGCTATGAGCAGTTCTTC. This gives the protein CASSYRSYEQFF.

V and J are TRBV15 and TRBJ1-4; TRBD1 agrees at 7 bases. J was trimmed by 0 bases and V by 6 bases; bases with no gene match: 7. This CDR3 has 16 residues. Germline-derived CDR1 and CDR2 are LNHNV and YYDKDF (reference sequence). CDR3 sequence reads: CATRSGQFATNEKLFF. For the CDR3, the DNA is TGTGCCACCAGGTCGGGACAGTTTGCAACTAATGAAAAACTGTTTTTT.

This clonotype has a handful of counts. The CDR3 coding sequence is TGCGCCAGCCGCAGACCGGGACAGAAGGACAATGAGCAGTTCTTC. Its translation: CASRRPGQKDNEQFF. The V gene is TRBV5-1, the J gene TRBJ2-1; 7 positions match TRBD1. Germline V gives CDR1 SGHRS, CDR2 YFSETQ. V lost 7 bases and J lost 5; bases outside the gene matches: 12. The CDR3 sequence is 15 residues long.

In its sample, this clonotype was seen many times. The V gene is TRBV7-8, the J gene TRBJ1-5, with D perhaps TRBD1 (5 bases). V dropped 5 bases and J dropped 0 bases, with 11 bases sitting between them. CDR3 length: 15 residues. Per germline, CDR1 SGHVS and CDR2 FQNEAQ. CDR3 bases: TGTGCCAGCAGCCCCTCGACAGCTAGCAATCAGCCCCAGCATTTT. Protein product: CASSPSTASNQPQHF.

The genes are TRBV28 and TRBJ1-1; the D gene is possibly TRBD1 (6 bases). Trimming removed 6 bases at V and 4 bases at J, with 15 bases between. Germline loops: CDR1 MDHEN, CDR2 SYDVKM. The CDR3 spans 14 residues. CDR3 in amino acids: CASRTGFGGTEAFF. For the CDR3, the DNA is TGTGCCAGCAGAACAGGGTTTGGTGGCACTGAAGCTTTCTTT.

V gene TRBV2 combines with J gene TRBJ2-1; 12 positions agree with TRBD1. Germline lookup yields CDR1 SNHLY and CDR2 FYNNEI. The V gene end was trimmed by 4 bases and the J gene end by 8 bases; junction bases not matched to a gene: 6. This CDR3 is built from 15 residues. For the CDR3, the DNA is TGTGCCAGCAGTGGGCCGGGACAGGGGGCCGATGAGCAGTTCTTC. Its protein is CASSGPGQGADEQFF. The whole variable domain, remainder taken from reference TRBV2 and TRBJ2-1, is EPEVTQTPSHQVTQMGQEVILRCVPISNHLYFYWYRQILGQKVEFLVSFYNNEISEKSEIFDDQFSVERPDGSNFTLKIRSTKLEDSAMYFCASSGPGQGADEQFFGPGTRLTVL.

This clonotype came up many times. The chain is built from TRBV7-8 and TRBJ2-3; D is uncertain. CDR1 and CDR2 (germline): SGHVS, FQNEAQ. The CDR3 runs 15 residues. The V end was cut by 4 bases, the J end by 1 base, with 12 bases between. CDR3 nucleotides: TGTGCCAGCAGCTCCGCATATTTCGGCACAGATACGCAGTATTTT. Translating gives CASSSAYFGTDTQYF.